Listed below are T cell receptor beta chains from one sample, sequenced in a study of blood T cell repertoires in COVID-19. The method was immunoSEQ multiplex PCR; TCRdb's version includes in-frame clones alone and lacks a portion of them. The sample yields 85,000 to 100,000 clones, around 80% seen once. The material sequenced was peripheral blood. The receptor source for this set is a man in his fifties or sixties who had recovered from COVID-19. CDR3s include the opening cysteine and the closing phenylalanine or tryptophan.

cdr3_length | j_call | v_call | cdr3_aa
15 | TRBJ1-1 | TRBV9 | CASSVITVGRAEAFF
14 | TRBJ2-7 | TRBV18 | CASSAAGVPYEQYF
14 | TRBJ2-7 | TRBV24-1 | CATSLTGRGNEQYF
14 | TRBJ1-2 | TRBV10-3 | CAISPSGGSPSYTF
15 | TRBJ2-1 | TRBV7-2 | CASSLGGGPHNEQFF
16 | TRBJ2-5 | TRBV30 | CAWSVLPAGAQETQYF
15 | TRBJ1-2 | TRBV5-4 | CASSPGTVFNYGYTF
16 | TRBJ2-6 | TRBV9 | CASSVQGAPGANVLTF
12 | TRBJ2-1 | TRBV28 | CASTTLIGEQFF
12 | TRBJ1-2 | TRBV2 | CASSGGDGGYTF
15 | TRBJ1-2 | TRBV19 | CASSRTGVTNYGYTF
15 | TRBJ2-3 | TRBV7-6 | CASSLAGQGADTQYF
13 | TRBJ2-1 | TRBV12-5 | CASGKGLLNEQFF
14 | TRBJ1-6 | TRBV18 | CASSPGQAGDPLHF
15 | TRBJ2-2 | TRBV7-3 | CASSSRGSNTGELFF
14 | TRBJ2-1 | TRBV29-1 | CSAGGQGVSNEQFF
15 | TRBJ1-2 | TRBV6-5 | CASSYSPSQERGYTF
14 | TRBJ2-7 | TRBV19 | CASSTGTGGYEQYF
15 | TRBJ2-5 | TRBV19 | CASSSAAGNQETQYF
14 | TRBJ1-6 | TRBV6-1 | CASSPGGNNSPLHF
16 | TRBJ1-5 | TRBV6-2/TRBV6-3 | CASSYSDRAGNQPQHF
14 | TRBJ2-7 | TRBV28 | CASSLYGDSYEQYF
14 | TRBJ1-4 | TRBV5-6 | CASSVRTGNEKLFF
14 | TRBJ1-2 | TRBV5-8 | CASSFQGAGYGYTF
11 | TRBJ1-2 | TRBV2 | CASSTDSYSTF
15 | TRBJ1-5 | TRBV7-9 | CASSSGQDSNQPQHF
14 | TRBJ2-3 | TRBV18 | CASSPSGGTDTQYF
14 | TRBJ1-4 | TRBV18 | CASSPGATNEKLFF
11 | TRBJ1-1 | TRBV20-1 | CSASYEESAFF
16 | TRBJ2-3 | TRBV5-5 | CASSSRVAGGTDTQYF
16 | TRBJ2-1 | TRBV15 | CATSPGISGPYNEQFF
13 | TRBJ2-1 | TRBV11-3 | CASSSTTGYEQFF
16 | TRBJ2-1 | TRBV11-3 | CASSPRDGSSYNEQFF